This is a list of T cell receptor beta chains from one sample in a study of T cells in Graves' hyperthyroidism and ophthalmopathy. TCRdb redid the calling of the multiplex PCR reads with MiXCR, one entry per CDR3 protein. The sample includes under 650,000 distinct CDR3 sequences, around 16% of them seen just once. The sequenced material came from blood. Source of these receptors: a woman in her thirties with Graves' hyperthyroidism. CDR3s include the opening cysteine and the closing phenylalanine or tryptophan. D genes are given only for firm matches. Clone size is given for some rows only: seen once, a few or many times, or a class if the clone is expanded.

j_gene	abundance	d_gene	v_gene	CDR3aa	CDR3nt
TRBJ1-5	few	NA	TRBV11-2	CASSRVMGQPQHF	TGTGCCAGCAGCCGAGTGATGGGGCAGCCCCAGCATTTT
TRBJ1-1	many	NA	TRBV2	CASSAVVEAFF	TGTGCCAGCAGTGCGGTCGTAGAAGCTTTCTTT
TRBJ2-7	few	TRBD2	TRBV20-1	CSANSGRAFEQYF	TGCAGTGCCAATAGCGGGAGGGCCTTCGAGCAGTACTTC
TRBJ1-2	many	NA	TRBV28	CASSPSYYGYTF	TGTGCCAGCAGTCCCTCGTACTATGGCTACACCTTC
TRBJ2-1	many	NA	TRBV12-3/TRBV12-4	CASSSGTPPEQFF	TGTGCCAGCAGCTCCGGGACCCCCCCTGAGCAGTTCTTC
TRBJ2-5	NA	NA	TRBV12-3/TRBV12-4	CASTTGGGSETQYF	TGTGCCAGCACCACAGGGGGAGGGTCAGAGACCCAGTACTTC
TRBJ2-4	few	TRBD2	TRBV28	CASSYEREVGNIQYF	TGTGCCAGCAGTTATGAGCGGGAGGTCGGAAACATTCAGTACTTC
TRBJ2-7	many	NA	TRBV29-1	CSVETPPTYEQYF	TGCAGCGTTGAAACTCCCCCTACCTACGAGCAGTACTTC
TRBJ2-1	few	NA	TRBV6-2/TRBV6-3	CASSYGLPLYNEQFF	TGTGCCAGCAGTTACGGACTCCCCCTCTACAATGAGCAGTTCTTC
TRBJ2-1	few	TRBD1	TRBV24-1	CATSDHRDRYYNEQFF	TGTGCCACCAGTGACCACCGGGACAGGTACTACAATGAGCAGTTCTTC
TRBJ1-2	many	NA	TRBV12-3/TRBV12-4	CASSKGVTYGYTF	TGTGCCAGCAGCAAGGGTGTCACCTATGGCTACACCTTC
TRBJ2-1	NA	NA	TRBV2	CASSESRWEYNEQFF	TGTGCCAGCAGTGAATCCCGGTGGGAGTACAATGAGCAGTTCTTC
TRBJ1-5	few	NA	TRBV14	CASSQVMRADTQHF	TGTGCCAGCAGCCAAGTTATGAGGGCTGATACGCAGCATTTT
TRBJ1-2	many	NA	TRBV11-2	CASSLGVAAAEDGYTF	TGTGCCAGCAGTCTAGGGGTGGCAGCGGCCGAAGATGGCTACACCTTC
TRBJ1-2	NA	NA	TRBV7-9	CASSSYRVGYGYTF	TGTGCCAGCAGTTCTTACAGGGTGGGGTATGGCTACACCTTC
TRBJ2-7	NA	NA	TRBV7-2	CASSLNGGGGYEQYF	TGTGCCAGCAGCTTAAATGGTGGGGGAGGCTACGAGCAGTACTTC
TRBJ2-7	few	NA	TRBV6-1	CASSDWGASYEQYF	TGTGCCAGCAGTGATTGGGGGGCCTCCTACGAGCAGTACTTC
TRBJ2-7	NA	TRBD2	TRBV5-1	CASSGTSGGAYEQYF	TGCGCCAGCAGCGGGACTAGCGGGGGAGCCTACGAGCAGTACTTC
TRBJ1-1	NA	NA	TRBV30	CAWSVGGLGDEAFF	TGTGCCTGGAGTGTTGGGGGATTAGGGGATGAAGCTTTCTTT
TRBJ1-2	NA	NA	TRBV11-1	CASSPGQSDYGYTF	TGTGCCAGCAGCCCCGGACAGAGCGACTATGGCTACACCTTC
TRBJ2-1	many	TRBD2	TRBV7-3	CASSTGLAGGPGNEQFF	TGTGCCAGCAGCACCGGACTAGCGGGAGGGCCGGGCAATGAGCAGTTCTTC
TRBJ2-6	NA	NA	TRBV4-1	CASSQGRGRGPGDGANVLTF	TGCGCCAGCAGCCAAGGTAGAGGGCGAGGCCCGGGAGATGGGGCCAACGTCCTGACTTTC
TRBJ2-6	NA	NA	TRBV29-1	CSVLLSGANVLTF	TGCAGCGTTTTACTCTCTGGGGCCAACGTCCTGACTTTC
TRBJ2-1	NA	TRBD2	TRBV20-1	CSAAPTSGKDNEQFF	TGCAGTGCAGCCCCGACTAGCGGGAAGGACAATGAGCAGTTCTTC
TRBJ2-2	many	TRBD2	TRBV3-1	CASSRLAGGTGELFF	TGTGCCAGCAGCCGACTAGCGGGAGGGACCGGGGAGCTGTTTTTT
TRBJ1-6	NA	TRBD1	TRBV27	CASRRKGAGGGSPLHF	TGTGCCAGCAGGCGTAAGGGGGCAGGGGGTGGTTCACCCCTCCACTTT
TRBJ1-5	NA	NA	TRBV4-1	CASSQERGGPQHF	TGCGCCAGCAGCCAAGAAAGGGGGGGGCCCCAGCATTTT
TRBJ2-7	many	NA	TRBV18	CASSPGDRQYF	TGTGCCAGCTCTCCAGGGGATCGGCAGTACTTC
TRBJ2-1	NA	TRBD2	TRBV5-6	CASSLVASGSWEQFF	TGTGCCAGCAGCTTGGTGGCTAGCGGGAGTTGGGAGCAGTTCTTC
TRBJ1-1	many	NA	TRBV10-3	CATLGVMNTEAFF	TGTGCCACACTCGGGGTTATGAACACTGAAGCTTTCTTT
TRBJ2-1	NA	TRBD1	TRBV20-1	CSAGGTGVLPNEQFF	TGCAGTGCTGGGGGGACAGGGGTGTTACCCAATGAGCAGTTCTTC
TRBJ2-5	NA	NA	TRBV20-1	CSARDDQTLQETQYF	TGCAGTGCTAGAGATGACCAGACACTCCAAGAGACCCAGTACTTC